This TCR beta chain is drawn from a study of neoadjuvant nivolumab and ipilimumab in lung cancer. V lost 6 bases, J lost 2 bases, and 10 bases stayed unmatched. The CDR3 is 15 residues long. Germline CDR1 is MNHEY and CDR2 is SVGAGI. Profiling relied on immunoSEQ multiplex PCR, and the TCRdb table lists in-frame clones only, not all of them. The profile shows about 18,000 clones, around 82% of them singletons. The sample consisted of tumor tissue, taken after neoadjuvant nivolumab, alone or with ipilimumab, at or shortly before surgery. V is TRBV6-5 and J is TRBJ2-7, with 7 bases aligning to TRBD1. This receptor was taken from an adult with non-small cell lung cancer. CDR3 sequence: CASSPQGDTTYEQYF. Written as DNA, the CDR3 is TGTGCCAGCAGCCCTCAGGGGGACACCACCTACGAGCAGTACTTC.